This T cell receptor (beta chain) was observed in a study of cytotoxic CD8 clonotypes in ibrutinib-treated CLL. Study-wide context: There were, on average, approximately 260,000 productive templates and 90,000 to 95,000 productive rearrangements per sample. Notes on the study in general: With treatment, public clonotypes, which were uncommon, either contracted or remained stable.

Per the germline V gene, CDR1 is SGHTA and CDR2 is FQGTGA. The CDR3 length is 13 residues. The V end was cut by 2 bases, the J end by 1 base, with 5 bases between. Assay used: immunoSEQ multiplex PCR; TCRdb lists only in-frame clones, some missing. The sample has some 300,000 clones, around four fifths seen once. This clone was observed a single time. Its matching antigen is unknown. A much larger clone differs by one base, so this may be a read error. This sample also contains other DNA sequences that code for the same CDR3. This receptor was taken from a human donor with chronic lymphocytic leukemia. The rearrangement links TRBV7-3 to TRBJ1-1; D gene ambiguous. Material: PBMCs, obtained before ibrutinib treatment. The chain's CDR3 is CASSLGRNTEAFF. The CDR3 DNA sequence: TGTGCCAGCAGCTTAGGGAGGAACACTGAAGCTTTCTTT.